These 32 T cell receptor beta chains came from one sample sequenced in a study of CD8 T cells in ankylosing spondylitis. One entry per CDR3 protein results from TCRdb running MiXCR on the 5' RACE reads. The sample shows 150,000 to 200,000 distinct CDR3 sequences, 9.5% to 13% of them seen only once. The sequenced material came from blood, either unsorted or a sorted T cell fraction (not recorded which). Every receptor here comes from a male donor with ankylosing spondylitis or in good health (not recorded which).

This clonotype has a count of ten or more. The genes are TRBV6-1 and TRBJ2-2; D is possibly TRBD2 (5 bases). Trimming shortened V by 11 bases and J by 2 bases, and 15 bases separated the two germline ends. Germline V gene sequence: CDR1 MNHNS, CDR2 SASEGT. This CDR3 is 14 amino acids long. CDR3 bases: TGTGCCCACCGGTTTAGCGAAAACACCGGGGAGCTGTTTTTT. It yields the protein CAHRFSENTGELFF.

Points on this clonotype: Being one base from a much bigger clone, this may be a read error. Here the CDR3 omits its conserved ending phenylalanine or tryptophan, so a read error is the likely source. The rearrangement uses TRBV10-2 and TRBJ2-7, with TRBD2 identical over 8 bases. The CDR3 runs to 12 residues. The germline gives CDR1 WSHSY, CDR2 SAAADI. With 7 bases clipped from V and 2 bases from J, the junction kept 1 base outside the gene matches. The DNA of the CDR3 is TGCGCCAGCATCGGGGGGGCCTACGAGCAGTACCTC. It yields the protein CASIGGAYEQYL.

This clonotype has ten or more counts. The V call is TRBV29-1, the J call TRBJ1-1, with TRBD1 as a possible D gene (6 bases). The germline CDR1 and CDR2 sequences are SQVTM and ANQGSEA. Trimming cost V 0 bases and J 0 bases, with 8 bases left between them. The CDR3 covers 14 residues. This CDR3 is CSVEEGALNTEAFF. In nucleotides, the CDR3 is TGCAGCGTTGAAGAGGGGGCCCTGAACACTGAAGCTTTCTTT.

This clonotype occurred many times. The chain is built from TRBV28 and TRBJ1-2; D gene unclear. V was cut by 5 bases and J by 3 bases, with 4 bases left in between. CDR3 size: 11 residues. CDR1 is MDHEN and CDR2 is SYDVKM in the germline V gene. CDR3: CASSTDYGYTF. The CDR3 DNA is TGTGCCAGCAGTACAGACTATGGCTACACCTTC.

This clonotype was seen a single time. The CDR3: CSARGGGTSGINYEQYF. The DNA of the CDR3 is TGCAGTGCTAGAGGTGGGGGGACTAGCGGGATCAACTACGAGCAGTACTTC. V usage is TRBV20-1 and J usage is TRBJ2-7, with TRBD2 matching over 13 bases. The CDR3 is 17 residues long. The J segment lost 3 bases and the V segment lost 1 base, leaving 9 bases of the junction unmatched. Germline CDR1 reads DFQATT; CDR2 reads SNEGSKA (reference sequence).

Details on this clonotype: One end of the junction varies from germline; a read error may be responsible. The rearrangement links TRBV12-3 or TRBV12-4 to TRBJ1-5, with D perhaps matching TRBD1 (6 bases). CDR3 size: 14 residues. CDR3 sequence: CVSSLGGAGQPQHF. The CDR3 DNA sequence: TGTGTCAGCAGTTTAGGGGGGGCTGGTCAGCCCCAGCATTTT.

This clonotype was counted at least ten times. The chain uses TRBV5-1 and TRBJ2-3; D possibly matches TRBD1 or TRBD2 (5 bases each). The CDR3 is 15 residues long. The germline V and J ends were trimmed by 3 bases and 2 bases, with 13 bases remaining between them. Germline CDR1 and CDR2: SGHRS and YFSETQ. The CDR3: CASSWVGTDTDTQYF. The CDR3 DNA is TGCGCCAGCAGCTGGGTGGGGACCGACACAGATACGCAGTATTTT.

The chain carries TRBV4-3 and TRBJ2-5; D is unresolved. The V end lost 3 bases, the J end lost 6 bases, and 20 bases lay between the germline ends. Germline V gene data show CDR1 as LGHNA and CDR2 as YSLEER. The CDR3 totals 16 residues. CDR3: CASSQAVEMGLQTQYF. CDR3 coding DNA: TGCGCCAGCAGCCAGGCCGTGGAAATGGGGTTACAGACCCAGTACTTC.

The chain has TRBV14 and TRBJ2-1; 10 nucleotides agree with TRBD1. Germline CDR1 reads SGHDN; CDR2 reads FVKESK. V shed 8 bases, J shed 6 bases, and the junction held 10 bases outside the gene matches. The CDR3 has 15 residues. The CDR3 DNA follows: TGTGCCAGCGGTATGGGGGGACAGGGGACCAATGAGCAGTTCTTC. It translates to CASGMGGQGTNEQFF.

This clonotype has only a few counts. V gene TRBV5-1 combines with J gene TRBJ2-1; tentative D call: TRBD1 (5 bases). The CDR3 contains 13 residues. V was trimmed by 0 bases and J by 7 bases, leaving 8 bases between them. Germline CDR1 SGHRS, CDR2 YFSETQ. The CDR3 loop is CASSLDQGNEQFF. CDR3 sequence (DNA): TGCGCCAGCAGCTTGGATCAGGGAAATGAGCAGTTCTTC.

This chain links TRBV10-3 with TRBJ2-1, with D perhaps TRBD1 or TRBD2 (5 bases each). CDR3 length: 14 residues. V dropped 3 bases and J dropped 6 bases, with 12 bases sitting between them. CDR1 is ENHRY and CDR2 is SYGVKD in the germline V gene. The CDR3 is CAISDLERGNEQFF. The DNA of the CDR3 is TGTGCCATCAGTGATCTGGAGAGGGGCAATGAGCAGTTCTTC.

The sample holds many counts of this clonotype. This rearrangement joins TRBV10-3 to TRBJ2-1; D might be TRBD1 (5 bases). CDR3 size: 12 residues. Looked up from germline, CDR1 is ENHRY and CDR2 is SYGVKD. V lost 5 bases and J 9 bases, leaving 11 bases between the germline ends. The CDR3 loop reads CAISTTDSEQFF. CDR3 DNA sequence: TGTGCCATCAGTACGACAGATTCTGAGCAGTTCTTC.

Ten or more counts support this clonotype. The V call is TRBV12-3 or TRBV12-4, the J call TRBJ1-2; possible D gene TRBD1, 6 bases. Trimming pared 5 bases from V and 13 bases from J, leaving 20 bases between. The CDR3 consists of 13 residues. The CDR3 bases are TGTGCCAGCAGTACGACCGCCGGGACAAGAACCACCTTC. This translates into CASSTTAGTRTTF.

The CDR3 reads CASSNGPNEKLFF. The CDR3 nucleotides are TGTGCCAGCAGTAACGGTCCTAATGAAAAACTGTTTTTT. The chain couples TRBV6-5 to TRBJ1-4; no clear D gene. Germline assignment: CDR1 MNHEY and CDR2 SVGAGI. The CDR3 is made up of 13 amino acids. The V end lost 5 bases, the J end lost 3 bases, and 7 bases lay between the germline ends.

This clonotype was counted many times. The V call is TRBV20-1, the J call TRBJ2-2; D unresolved. The ends were cut back, 2 bases at V and 7 bases at J, with 8 bases in the middle. Germline V gene data show CDR1 as DFQATT and CDR2 as SNEGSKA (reference sequence). The CDR3 totals 12 residues. The CDR3 region is CSARRSNGELFF. For the CDR3, the DNA is TGCAGTGCTAGACGGTCGAACGGGGAGCTGTTTTTT.

In its sample, this clonotype was seen many times. This chain joins TRBV5-8 and TRBJ1-5, with 7 nucleotides matching TRBD1. The germline gives CDR1 SGHTS, CDR2 YDEGEE. Losses at the gene ends were 4 bases for V and 3 bases for J; bases not matched to a gene: 7. The CDR3 is made up of 15 amino acids. The CDR3 region has the DNA TGTGCCAGCAGCAAGGGGACAGCAGTCAATCAGCCCCAGCATTTT. Translated, it gives CASSKGTAVNQPQHF. The whole variable domain, remainder taken from reference TRBV5-8 and TRBJ1-5, is EAGVTQSPTHLIKTRGQQATLRCSPISGHTSVYWYQQALGLGLQFLLWYDEGEERNRGNFPPRFSGRQFPNYSSELNVNALELEDSALYLCASSKGTAVNQPQHFGDGTRLSIL.

V usage is TRBV7-8 and J usage is TRBJ2-2; the D gene could be TRBD1 or TRBD2 (5 bases each). V lost 1 base and J 2 bases, leaving 8 bases between the germline ends. In germline, CDR1 is SGHVS, CDR2 FQNEAQ. The CDR3 is 15 amino acids. In DNA form, the CDR3 reads TGTGCCAGCAGCTTAGTTGGGGGAAACACCGGGGAGCTGTTTTTT. Amino acids: CASSLVGGNTGELFF.

This clonotype was seen a single time. The chain recombines TRBV20-1 with TRBJ1-6; perhaps TRBD1 as D (5 bases). Germline-derived CDR1 and CDR2 are DFQATT and SNEGSKA (reference sequence). This CDR3 region has 16 residues. Trimming removed 0 bases from V and 0 bases from J, with 9 bases in between. The CDR3 DNA reads TGCAGTGCTAGAGACGGGGCGAGCTCCTATAATTCACCCCTCCACTTT. The encoded protein is CSARDGASSYNSPLHF.

This clonotype has only a few counts. This rearrangement joins TRBV7-6 to TRBJ2-7; the D gene could be TRBD1 or TRBD2 (5 bases each). Deletions cut 6 bases from V and 3 bases from J, with 15 bases between. There are 14 residues in the CDR3. Germline V CDR1 and CDR2: SGHVS, FNYEAQ. CDR3 in DNA: TGTGCCAGCAGTTCATCCGGGGACGGCTACGAGCAGTACTTC. Its translation: CASSSSGDGYEQYF.

The sample holds many counts of this clonotype. The J gene is TRBJ1-1, the V gene TRBV20-1, with D uncertain. Germline V CDR1 and CDR2: DFQATT, SNEGSKA (reference sequence). The V gene lost 3 bases and the J gene lost 5 bases, with 7 bases spanning the gap. CDR3 length: 11 amino acids. CDR3 in amino acids: CSARGWTEAFF. The CDR3 DNA follows: TGCAGTGCTAGGGGGTGGACTGAAGCTTTCTTT.

This clonotype was observed many times. J is TRBJ2-5 and V is TRBV27; 11 positions agree with TRBD1. V gave up 3 bases and J gave up 4 bases; unmatched junction bases: 4. This CDR3 is built from 15 residues. Germline V gives CDR1 MNHEY, CDR2 SMNVEV (reference sequence). The CDR3 DNA sequence: TGTGCCAGCAGTTTTACCGGGACAGGGGGAGAGACCCAGTACTTC. Protein product: CASSFTGTGGETQYF.

In its sample, this clonotype was seen many times. The gene calls are TRBV29-1 and TRBJ1-1, with 10 bases fitting TRBD1. Germline V gene sequence: CDR1 SQVTM, CDR2 ANQGSEA. V lost 3 bases, J lost 0 bases, and 1 base stayed unmatched. This CDR3 has 14 amino acids. The CDR3 DNA is TGCAGCGTTGAGGGACAGGGGCTGAACACTGAAGCTTTCTTT. Translation: CSVEGQGLNTEAFF.

This clonotype was seen a few times. The chain combines TRBV12-3 or TRBV12-4 with TRBJ2-3; D might be TRBD1 or TRBD2, each matching 5 bases. This CDR3 is built from 15 residues. With 3 bases removed from V and 2 bases from J, the gap between germline ends came to 12 bases. CDR3 bases: TGTGCCAGCAGTTTGGGGACCCTCTTCACAGATACGCAGTATTTT. It codes for CASSLGTLFTDTQYF.

This clonotype was observed many times. V usage is TRBV7-6 and J usage is TRBJ2-7; TRBD1 or TRBD2 may be the D gene (5 bases each). There are 14 residues in the CDR3. V lost 2 bases, J lost 7 bases, and 15 bases lay in between. The germline V gene has CDR1 SGHVS and CDR2 FNYEAQ. CDR3 bases: TGTGCCAGCAGCTTAAAGCAGGGAGTCGGGGAGCAGTACTTC. As protein: CASSLKQGVGEQYF. Complete variable domain (other parts from reference TRBV7-6 and TRBJ2-7): GAGVSQSPRYKVTKRGQDVALRCDPISGHVSLYWYRQALGQGPEFLTYFNYEAQQDKSGLPNDRFSAERPEGSISTLTIQRTEQRDSAMYRCASSLKQGVGEQYFGPGTRLTVT.

This clonotype showed up just a few times. The V and J genes are TRBV9 and TRBJ2-2, with 10 bases fitting TRBD2. CDR1 and CDR2 from the germline V gene are SGDLS and YYNGEE. The CDR3 covers 15 residues. With V trimmed by 3 bases and J by 6 bases, 5 bases remained unmatched. CDR3 in DNA: TGTGCCAGCAGCGGGACTAGCGGAACCGCCGGGGAGCTGTTTTTT. It is translated as CASSGTSGTAGELFF.

CDR3 region: CASSLSGTSNTGELFF. The CDR3 DNA reads TGTGCCAGCAGCTTGAGTGGGACATCGAACACCGGGGAGCTGTTTTTT. The V and J genes are TRBV5-5 and TRBJ2-2; the D gene is possibly TRBD1 (6 bases). The CDR3 consists of 16 residues. Trimming stripped 1 base from V and 0 bases from J, with 10 bases between. CDR1 and CDR2 from the germline V gene are SGHKS and YYEKEE (reference sequence).

Ten or more counts support this clonotype. The CDR3 nucleotides are TGTGCCAGTAGTCCTGGACATCAAGTCTACGAGCAGTACTTC. Its translation is CASSPGHQVYEQYF. The rearrangement links TRBV19 to TRBJ2-7, with TRBD1 as a possible D gene (5 bases). The CDR3 totals 14 residues. Looked up from germline, CDR1 is LNHDA and CDR2 is SQIVND (reference sequence). V was cut by 5 bases and J by 3 bases, with 14 bases left in between.

J is TRBJ1-6 and V is TRBV7-8, with D unclear. The CDR3 has 12 amino acids. Trimming stripped 2 bases from V and 10 bases from J, with 6 bases between. Germline CDR1 and CDR2: SGHVS and FQNEAQ. The CDR3 reads CASSLRPSPLHF. The CDR3 bases are TGTGCCAGCAGCTTAAGGCCCTCACCCCTCCACTTT.

There are a few counts of this clonotype. The gene calls are TRBV20-1 and TRBJ2-5, with 7 nucleotides matching TRBD2. With 0 bases clipped from V and 5 bases from J, the junction kept 15 bases outside the gene matches. From germline, CDR1 is DFQATT and CDR2 SNEGSKA (reference sequence). The CDR3 is made up of 17 amino acids. CDR3 sequence reads: CSARDRRGNRLIETQYF. The CDR3 coding sequence is TGCAGTGCTAGAGATCGGCGGGGGAACCGTTTGATCGAGACCCAGTACTTC.

This clonotype was observed a few times. This chain links TRBV6-6 with TRBJ2-2; 7 bases line up with TRBD2. CDR1 and CDR2 from the germline V gene are MNHNY and SVGAGI (reference sequence). The CDR3 has 14 residues. The ends lost 8 bases at V and 6 bases at J; junction bases unmatched: 9. Here the CDR3 reads CASALAVTAGELFF. The CDR3 DNA is TGTGCCAGCGCCCTAGCGGTAACGGCCGGGGAGCTGTTTTTT.

This clonotype was counted ten times or more. The chain uses TRBV27 and TRBJ2-4; TRBD1 is a possible D gene (5 bases). Germline CDR1 is MNHEY and CDR2 is SMNVEV (reference sequence). The CDR3 consists of 15 residues. Between the trimmed V and J ends, which lost 0 bases and 2 bases, there was a span of 8 bases. CDR3 region: CASSLSQGTKNIQYF. In nucleotides, the CDR3 is TGTGCCAGCAGTTTATCGCAGGGAACCAAAAACATTCAGTACTTC.

In this sample, this clonotype turned up a few times. V gene TRBV4-1 combines with J gene TRBJ2-7; tentative D call: TRBD2 (5 bases). Trimming removed 3 bases from V and 1 base from J, with 10 bases in between. Germline assignment: CDR1 MGHRA and CDR2 YSYEKL. This CDR3 comprises 14 residues. CDR3 bases: TGCGCCAGCAGCCATATGGGAGAATCCTACGAGCAGTACTTC. Residues: CASSHMGESYEQYF.